A single sample gave rise to the 20 T cell receptor beta chains below, sequenced in a study of blood T cell repertoires in COVID-19. Profiling relied on immunoSEQ multiplex PCR, and the TCRdb table lists in-frame clones only, not all of them. The sample comprises 350,000 to 450,000 clones, 85% of which are singletons, and 3% to 4% rests with the top ten. The sequencing sample was made of peripheral blood. These receptors were obtained from a young woman with acute or convalescent COVID-19.

The chain has TRBV11-2 and TRBJ2-4, with 9 bases fitting TRBD1. The V gene end was trimmed by 5 bases and the J gene end by 6 bases; junction bases not matched to a gene: 11. The CDR3 contains 16 residues. From germline, CDR1 is SGHAT and CDR2 FQNNGV. The CDR3 loop reads CASSAWTGDRGNIQYF. DNA of the CDR3: TGTGCCAGCAGCGCGTGGACAGGGGACAGAGGAAACATTCAGTACTTC.

The V and J genes are TRBV6-1 and TRBJ1-1; a possible D gene is TRBD1 (6 bases). Germline V gene data show CDR1 as MNHNS and CDR2 as SASEGT. Trimming stripped 3 bases from V and 7 bases from J, with 18 bases between. CDR3 length: 15 amino acids. The CDR3 DNA is TGTGCCAGCAGTGAGAGGATCCGGGACACGAGTGAAGCTTTCTTT. Translating it yields CASSERIRDTSEAFF.

This clone was seen a few times. The V and J genes are TRBV24-1 and TRBJ1-4; 10 bases align to TRBD1. Germline assignment: CDR1 KGHDR and CDR2 SFDVKD. Trimming cost V 12 bases and J 8 bases; bases outside gene matches: 20. The CDR3 covers 17 residues. CDR3 bases: TGTGCCCCAACGGCCGGGACAGGGGACTATGTAGAGGAAAAACTGTTTTTT. Protein sequence: CAPTAGTGDYVEEKLFF.

The chain is built from TRBV5-1 and TRBJ1-2; 7 positions match TRBD1. Trimming at V came to 4 bases and at J to 2 bases, leaving 11 bases not matched to a gene. Germline-derived CDR1 and CDR2 are SGHRS and YFSETQ. CDR3 length equals 16 residues. The CDR3 bases are TGCGCCAGCAGCCTTGAGACAGGGTGGATCAACTATGGCTACACCTTC. Its translation: CASSLETGWINYGYTF.

This rearrangement joins TRBV7-3 to TRBJ2-2; D remains ambiguous. The CDR3 covers 13 residues. Deletions cut 6 bases from V and 5 bases from J, with 10 bases between. Germline V gives CDR1 SGHTA, CDR2 FQGTGA. CDR3: CASSPSLTGELFF. In nucleotides, the CDR3 is TGTGCCAGCAGTCCTTCCCTGACCGGGGAGCTGTTTTTT.

This clone appeared once. This chain uses TRBV2 with TRBJ2-1; 7 bases are shared with TRBD1. Germline assignment: CDR1 SNHLY and CDR2 FYNNEI. V shed 6 bases and J 2 bases; nucleotides not matched to a gene: 7. The CDR3 is 15 residues long. The CDR3 loop reads CASSGQARAYNEQFF. The CDR3 region has the DNA TGTGCCAGCAGCGGACAGGCTAGGGCCTACAATGAGCAGTTCTTC.

The chain combines TRBV27 with TRBJ2-1; 10 bases match TRBD2. Trimming at V came to 2 bases and at J to 4 bases, leaving 11 bases not matched to a gene. Germline loops: CDR1 MNHEY, CDR2 SMNVEV (reference sequence). The CDR3 has 18 amino acids. This chain's CDR3 is CASSLRVQTSGLYNEQFF. The CDR3 region has the DNA TGTGCCAGCAGTTTACGGGTCCAGACTAGCGGGTTATACAATGAGCAGTTCTTC.

The chain couples TRBV7-8 to TRBJ2-7, with 11 bases lining up with TRBD2. The germline gives CDR1 SGHVS, CDR2 FQNEAQ. The ends lost 5 bases at V and 3 bases at J; junction bases unmatched: 6. The CDR3 contains 15 residues. The CDR3 reads CASSPTSGSDYEQYF. The DNA for the CDR3 is TGTGCCAGCAGCCCTACTAGCGGGAGCGACTACGAGCAGTACTTC.

This clone was seen only once. The chain combines TRBV6-5 with TRBJ2-2; a possible D gene is TRBD1 (6 bases). Trimming pared 5 bases from V and 0 bases from J, leaving 7 bases between. CDR1 and CDR2 (germline): MNHEY, SVGAGI. This CDR3 has 14 amino acids. CDR3 bases: TGTGCCAGCAGTAGACAGGCGAACACCGGGGAGCTGTTTTTT. Its protein is CASSRQANTGELFF.

The chain has TRBV19 and TRBJ1-1, with a tentative D call TRBD1 (5 bases). V gave up 6 bases and J gave up 5 bases, with 16 bases separating them. The germline V gene encodes CDR1 LNHDA and CDR2 SQIVND (reference sequence). The CDR3 totals 14 residues. CDR3 bases: TGTGCCAGTAGCCTCTTAGACAGTCGGACTGAAGCTTTCTTT. This codes for CASSLLDSRTEAFF.

The rearrangement uses TRBV9 and TRBJ2-2; D gene uncertain. Trimming left V 3 bases short and J 0 bases short, with 3 bases between. This CDR3 region has 13 residues. CDR1 and CDR2 from the germline V gene are SGDLS and YYNGEE. The CDR3 spells CASSATNTGELFF. CDR3 DNA: TGTGCCAGCAGCGCTACGAACACCGGGGAGCTGTTTTTT.

V and J are TRBV6-6 and TRBJ1-5; 7 bases are shared with TRBD1. The ends lost 4 bases at V and 0 bases at J; junction bases unmatched: 3. The germline CDR1 and CDR2 sequences are MNHNY and SVGAGI (reference sequence). This CDR3 spans 15 amino acids. In nucleotides, the CDR3 is TGTGCCAGCAGTTCTACAGGGGATAGCAATCAGCCCCAGCATTTT. As protein: CASSSTGDSNQPQHF.

The gene calls are TRBV5-1 and TRBJ2-1; 12 bases are a match to TRBD2. Germline values: CDR1 SGHRS, CDR2 YFSETQ. The V segment lost 2 bases and the J segment 8 bases; nucleotides outside the gene matches: 5. CDR3 length: 15 residues. The CDR3 DNA reads TGCGCCAGCAGCTTCGGGACTAGCGGGTACGATGAGCAGTTCTTC. This codes for CASSFGTSGYDEQFF.

The chain combines TRBV5-5 with TRBJ1-3; 7 nucleotides line up with TRBD1. Germline V gives CDR1 SGHKS, CDR2 YYEKEE (reference sequence). This CDR3 region has 15 residues. V lost 0 bases and J lost 13; bases outside the gene matches: 13. The CDR3 DNA reads TGTGCCAGCAGCTTGGAGGTCTTATCCCCGGACAGGATATATTTT. Protein product: CASSLEVLSPDRIYF.

The J gene is TRBJ2-3, the V gene TRBV6-5, with 7 bases matching TRBD2. CDR3 length: 15 amino acids. V dropped 3 bases and J dropped 2; count of bases not matched to a gene: 5. CDR1 and CDR2 from the germline V gene are MNHEY and SVGAGI. The CDR3 here is CASSYSGLDTDTQYF. CDR3 DNA: TGTGCCAGCAGTTATAGCGGGTTAGACACAGATACGCAGTATTTT.

The rearrangement uses TRBV5-5 and TRBJ2-5, with D maybe TRBD1 (6 bases). Germline assignment: CDR1 SGHKS and CDR2 YYEKEE (reference sequence). The CDR3 is made up of 13 amino acids. Trimming pared 4 bases from V and 3 bases from J, leaving 10 bases between. The CDR3, as DNA: TGTGCCAGCAGCACGCGGACAGAAGAGACCCAGTACTTC. This gives the protein CASSTRTEETQYF.

The chain uses TRBV6-5 and TRBJ1-3, with 7 nucleotides matching TRBD1. The CDR3 has 14 residues. Losses at the gene ends were 8 bases for V and 0 bases for J; bases not matched to a gene: 4. The germline CDR1 and CDR2 sequences are MNHEY and SVGAGI. The CDR3: CASGQGVSGNTIYF. DNA for the CDR3: TGTGCCAGCGGGCAGGGGGTCTCTGGAAACACCATATATTTT.

This chain links TRBV19 with TRBJ2-1; 9 bases agree with TRBD2. Germline V gene lookup returns CDR1 LNHDA and CDR2 SQIVND (reference sequence). CDR3 length: 15 residues. With 6 bases clipped from V and 7 bases from J, the junction kept 10 bases outside the gene matches. The CDR3 protein is CASSDIAGVRNEQFF. As DNA, the CDR3 is TGTGCCAGTAGCGACATAGCGGGAGTCAGGAATGAGCAGTTCTTC.

J is TRBJ2-5 and V is TRBV5-6; 10 nucleotides agree with TRBD1. Germline assignment: CDR1 SGHDT and CDR2 YYEEEE. The CDR3 is made up of 14 amino acids. The ends lost 5 bases at V and 4 bases at J; junction bases unmatched: 5. CDR3 amino acids: CASSWDRGRETQYF. The CDR3 DNA is TGTGCCAGCAGTTGGGACAGGGGCAGAGAGACCCAGTACTTC.

The V gene is TRBV2, the J gene TRBJ1-5; maybe TRBD1 (5 bases). The CDR3 length is 13 residues. Per the germline V gene, CDR1 is SNHLY and CDR2 is FYNNEI. The germline V and J ends were trimmed by 5 bases and 6 bases, with 11 bases remaining between them. The CDR3 DNA sequence: TGTGCCAGCAGTATCGGGGGTGGTCAGCCCCAGCATTTT. Residues: CASSIGGGQPQHF.